This T cell receptor (beta chain) was captured in a study of T-cell reconstitution after alpha-beta-depleted transplantation in children. For TCRbeta, the library was prepared with unique molecular identifiers. Using its own MiXCR run on the PCR reads, TCRdb lists one record per CDR3 protein. The data show 90,000 to 120,000 distinct CDR3 sequences, 5.5% to 7% seen once. General observations from the study: In patients about two months after transplant, alpha-beta T cells reportedly arose from several hundred expanded graft clones. Newly produced T cells mostly provided counts and TCRbeta diversity after one year, as hyperexpanded clones declined. Surviving recipient T cells and thymic progenitors underlay high day-60 TCRbeta diversity in some patients.

After removal of 0 bases from V and 3 bases from J, the junction contained 11 bases not matched to a gene. Germline CDR1 DFQATT, CDR2 SNEGSKA (reference sequence). The CDR3 contains 16 residues. This clonotype showed up many times. The target antigen is unknown. The source was PBMCs, mostly from graft donor cells, collected 360 days after TCRalphabeta/CD19-depleted stem cell transplant. The origin of this receptor is a male patient aged 2-15 years who had a stem cell transplant for acute lymphoblastic leukemia, so the T cells may come from the graft donor. This sequence joins TRBV20-1 and TRBJ2-7; 7 bases fit TRBD2. CDR3: CSARDRAGVSFYEQYF. The CDR3 DNA is TGCAGTGCTAGAGATAGGGCGGGAGTCTCCTTCTACGAGCAGTACTTC.